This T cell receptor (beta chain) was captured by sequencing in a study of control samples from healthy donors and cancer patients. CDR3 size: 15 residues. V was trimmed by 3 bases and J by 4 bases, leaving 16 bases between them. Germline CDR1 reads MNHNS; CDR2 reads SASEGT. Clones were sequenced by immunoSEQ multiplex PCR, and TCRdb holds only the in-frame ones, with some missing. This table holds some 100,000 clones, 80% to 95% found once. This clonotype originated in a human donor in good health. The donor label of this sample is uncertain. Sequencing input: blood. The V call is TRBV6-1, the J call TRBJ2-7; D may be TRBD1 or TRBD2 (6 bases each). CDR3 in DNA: TGTGCCAGCAGTGATATTCCGGGGGCCACATACGAGCAGTACTTC. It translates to CASSDIPGATYEQYF.